The 7 T cell receptor beta chains in this list originate from one sample, sequenced in a study of spatial heterogeneity in lung cancer. General study findings and limits: The number of expanded tumor alpha and beta chains correlated with mutation number.

Antigens of these TCRs are unknown. TCRdb reanalysed the 5' RACE reads using MiXCR and keeps one entry per CDR3 protein. The table records 14,000 or so distinct CDR3 sequences, about 4.5% of them present only once. Time point specified: sample taken at primary tumor resection. The starting material was lung tumor tissue, obtained at surgery. The receptors were sampled from a female donor with early-stage non-small cell lung cancer.

The gene calls are TRBV7-2 and TRBJ1-5; TRBD1 is a possible D gene (6 bases). Per the germline V gene, CDR1 is SGHTA and CDR2 is FQGNSA. The CDR3 runs to 13 residues. Trimming took 2 bases from V and 4 from J, leaving 6 bases between them. The CDR3 DNA follows: TGTGCCAGCAGCTTACAGGGGAATCAGCCCCAGCATTTT. Translation: CASSLQGNQPQHF.

The table lists this clonotype with many counts. The chain recombines TRBV5-1 with TRBJ2-3; D remains ambiguous. Trimming cost V 2 bases and J 0 bases, with 1 base left between them. Germline V CDR1 and CDR2: SGHRS, YFSETQ. This CDR3 is 12 amino acids long. The CDR3 is CASSLSTDTQYF. The CDR3, as DNA: TGCGCCAGCAGCTTAAGCACAGATACGCAGTATTTT.

This clonotype was counted ten times or more. This chain connects TRBV7-8 to TRBJ2-7; 9 bases are shared with TRBD1. CDR3 length: 16 amino acids. Per the germline V gene, CDR1 is SGHVS and CDR2 is FQNEAQ. The junction had 6 bases not matched to a gene; V was cut back by 0 bases and J by 3 bases. The CDR3 bases are TGTGCCAGCAGCTTAGCCGCCGGGACAGGGCTCTACGAGCAGTACTTC. Protein: CASSLAAGTGLYEQYF.

This clonotype was counted at least ten times. The chain is built from TRBV7-9 and TRBJ1-2, with TRBD1 matching 8 bases. V shed 2 bases, J shed 10 bases, and the junction held 9 bases outside the gene matches. The CDR3 sequence is 14 residues long. Germline V gene lookup returns CDR1 SEHNR and CDR2 FQNEAQ (reference sequence). The CDR3 DNA reads as TGTGCCAGCAGCTTATCCGACAGGGGTATAGTCTACACCTTC. This translates into CASSLSDRGIVYTF.

This clonotype was seen at least ten times. The gene calls are TRBV12-3 or TRBV12-4 and TRBJ1-1; no clear D. The CDR3 runs 14 residues. V lost 3 bases, J lost 0 bases, and 8 bases lay in between. The CDR3 is CASSLMEMNTEAFF. The CDR3 DNA reads TGTGCCAGCAGTTTGATGGAGATGAACACTGAAGCTTTCTTT.

This clonotype was detected ten times or more. The chain uses TRBV7-2 and TRBJ1-2, with D uncertain. The CDR3 runs to 14 residues. V lost 2 bases to trimming and J lost 7 bases, with 14 bases between them. Germline lookup yields CDR1 SGHTA and CDR2 FQGNSA. The DNA for the CDR3 is TGTGCCAGCAGCTTATTGTACTCTGGCGGTGGCTACACCTTC. Protein: CASSLLYSGGGYTF.

This clonotype came up many times. This chain links TRBV11-1 with TRBJ2-4; 9 nucleotides line up with TRBD1. Germline V gene data show CDR1 as SGHAT and CDR2 as FQDESV (reference sequence). With V trimmed by 5 bases and J by 7 bases, 12 bases remained unmatched. The CDR3 sequence is 16 residues long. The DNA of the CDR3 is TGTGCCAGCAGCCCATCGACAGGGGGAGCAAGGAACATTCAGTACTTC. Translating it yields CASSPSTGGARNIQYF. Together with reference TRBV11-1 and TRBJ2-4, the CDR3 gives the full variable domain: EAEVAQSPRYKITEKSQAVAFWCDPISGHATLYWYRQILGQGPELLVQFQDESVVDDSQLPKDRFSAERLKGVDSTLKIQPAELGDSAMYLCASSPSTGGARNIQYFGAGTRLSVL.